This T cell receptor (beta chain) derives from a study of OX40 agonist ivuxolimab in advanced cancers. Study results and limitations: A proportion of nonresponders additionally exhibited low normalized T-cell clonal expansion.

Concerning this clone itself: Its antigen is not known.

Sequencing used immunoSEQ multiplex PCR; TCRdb keeps in-frame clones, though not all of them. The table includes about 48,000 clones, 85% detected once. Patients were excluded for autoimmune disease history or systemic immunosuppression. CDR3 length equals 17 residues. V lost 0 bases, J lost 5 bases, and 13 bases stayed unmatched. The germline gives CDR1 GTSNPN, CDR2 SVGIG (reference sequence). The sequence was obtained from an adult with an advanced solid tumor such as melanoma, head and neck, liver or kidney cancer. This chain links TRBV30 with TRBJ1-2; 9 bases map to TRBD1. This specimen was CD4+ or CD8+ T cells sorted from blood, taken in a trial of the OX40 agonist ivuxolimab. The DNA of the CDR3 is TGTGCCTGGAGTGTAAGGAAACCGTGGGACAGGGATTATGGCTACACCTTC. This gives the protein CAWSVRKPWDRDYGYTF.